This T cell receptor beta chain was recovered during a study of cytomegalovirus exposure and HLA in healthy donors. The CDR3 consists of 12 residues. Trimming stripped 4 bases from V and 0 bases from J, with 4 bases between. CDR1 and CDR2 (germline): SGHTA, FQGNSA. Study results and caveats: Equally common other TCR beta chains were less clonally expanded than HLA-associated ones, a later analysis found. By a later analysis, the bulk of CMV-associated TCR beta chains appeared HLA-restricted.

A multiplex PCR was run with 60 Vbeta primers and 13 Jbeta primers. Generated by immunoSEQ multiplex PCR, the TCRdb table keeps only in-frame clones and is missing some. The table lists more than 140,000 clones, about 80% of them singletons. Comments on this clone: Its antigen is not identified.

The origin of this receptor is a woman aged 40 to 50 in good health and CMV-seronegative. The J gene is TRBJ2-7, the V gene TRBV7-2; D ambiguous. Sequenced: PBMCs. DNA for the CDR3: TGTGCCAGCAGCTCCTACTCCTACGAGCAGTACTTC. Protein product: CASSSYSYEQYF.